A selection of T cell receptor beta chains follows, all from one sample in a study of Graves' ophthalmopathy and Graves' hyperthyroidism. TCRdb re-called the multiplex PCR reads through MiXCR, storing one row per CDR3 protein. This sample yields roughly 420,000 distinct CDR3 sequences, of which approximately 21% are seen a single time; under 3.5% belongs to the top ten. The sequenced material came from peripheral blood. The receptors were gathered from a woman aged 18 to 35 with stable Graves' hyperthyroidism. The conserved cysteine and the conserved F or W are not part of the CDR3 here. D genes are given only for firm matches.

d_call cdr3_length j_call v_call cdr3_aa
NA 12 TRBJ1-2 TRBV6-1 ASKRSTGAYGYT
NA 14 TRBJ2-7 TRBV12-3/TRBV12-4 ASSFSKTARLYEQY
NA 12 TRBJ2-7 TRBV7-2 ASTRTSRVYEQY
NA 12 TRBJ2-7 TRBV7-9 ASSLVEGPYEQY
TRBD2 14 TRBJ2-7 TRBV6-1 ASSRTSDTISYEQY
TRBD2 16 TRBJ2-7 TRBV7-2 ASRIGGASGRGRREQY
NA 14 TRBJ1-2 TRBV11-2 ASTNPTRGKDYGYT
TRBD1 12 TRBJ1-1 TRBV6-1 ASSVRQGYTEAF
TRBD1 13 TRBJ1-6 TRBV5-1 ASNEGTGDNSPLH
NA 10 TRBJ1-1 TRBV6-1 ASSRGGSEAF
NA 10 TRBJ1-2 TRBV29-1 SVNHWDYGYT
NA 12 TRBJ1-2 TRBV28 ASSLSGGFYGYT
NA 10 TRBJ2-2 TRBV7-3 ASSPRNGELF
NA 13 TRBJ2-7 TRBV20-1 SARTTGTATYEQY
TRBD2 15 TRBJ2-5 TRBV20-1 SARDGGLAGLEETQY
NA 13 TRBJ1-5 TRBV4-2 ASSQERGGHQPQH
NA 10 TRBJ2-7 TRBV20-1 SAHSDFYEQY
NA 14 TRBJ1-2 TRBV10-3 AISELGQPSFFGYT
NA 11 TRBJ2-5 TRBV12-3/TRBV12-4 ASSWGGSVTQY
TRBD2 14 TRBJ2-5 TRBV12-3/TRBV12-4 ASSLTSGRSQETQY
TRBD1 10 TRBJ2-7 TRBV29-1 SVELGTVEQY
NA 11 TRBJ1-5 TRBV28 ASSRTSNQPQH
TRBD1 12 TRBJ2-7 TRBV9 ASSFLGQGSEQY
NA 12 TRBJ2-3 TRBV11-2 ASRFGGQTDTQY
NA 11 TRBJ2-4 TRBV30 AWRSLAKNIQY
NA 14 TRBJ2-4 TRBV12-3/TRBV12-4 ASSLLMGRAKNIKY
TRBD1 13 TRBJ1-1 TRBV6-5 ASSYKGTVYTEAF
TRBD2 11 TRBJ2-7 TRBV20-1 SARRLARYEQY
NA 14 TRBJ2-4 TRBV6-1 ASKDPRVDAKNIKY
TRBD1 11 TRBJ1-2 TRBV12-3/TRBV12-4 ASSAGGGYGYT
NA 9 TRBJ1-2 TRBV6-5 ASRQGKGYT
NA 14 TRBJ2-3 TRBV5-1 ASSQKGPRGTDTQY
NA 15 TRBJ1-5 TRBV7-8 ASSFDSGYEWNQPQH
NA 10 TRBJ2-7 TRBV12-3/TRBV12-4 ASRADMYEQY
TRBD2 15 TRBJ2-2 TRBV13 ASSLVGGRSNTGELF
TRBD1 13 TRBJ2-7 TRBV5-8 ASSPGTGVPYEQY
NA 12 TRBJ1-1 TRBV6-5 ASSYSGGVTEAF
TRBD1 13 TRBJ1-5 TRBV19 ASSIGGTDNQPQH
NA 10 TRBJ2-7 TRBV6-5 ASSSFSYEQY
NA 12 TRBJ1-2 TRBV15 ATSRARTAHGYT
NA 13 TRBJ1-1 TRBV2 ASSPLSSGSGSAF
NA 13 TRBJ2-7 TRBV28 ASSLLTSPPYEQY
TRBD2 12 TRBJ2-7 TRBV5-1 ASSTSGGTYEQY
TRBD2 13 TRBJ2-7 TRBV7-9 ASSLPGLAGGPQY
TRBD2 13 TRBJ2-5 TRBV3-1 ASSQHPTSGETQY